Each of the 21 T cell receptor beta chains below was sequenced from the same sample in a study of identical twins. MiXCR was run by TCRdb on the 5' RACE reads, yielding one entry per CDR3 protein. The sample has hundreds of thousands of distinct CDR3 sequences, 6.1% seen once; the top ten hold roughly 1.8%. The source material was naive T cells sorted from blood. The receptors come from a man between 18 and 29 years old in good health.

In its sample, this clonotype was seen many times. The chain couples TRBV10-3 to TRBJ2-7; TRBD1 matches at 7 bases. The CDR3 sequence is 14 residues long. The germline CDR1 and CDR2 sequences are ENHRY and SYGVKD. The ends lost 7 bases at V and 2 bases at J; junction bases unmatched: 8. Here the CDR3 DNA reads TGTGCCATCAATGCCCCGGGACAGCCCTACGAGCAGTACTTC. Residues: CAINAPGQPYEQYF.

This clonotype was observed many times. The rearrangement joins TRBV27 to TRBJ2-7; D is unresolved. The V end lost 5 bases, the J end lost 1 base, and 9 bases lay between the germline ends. The CDR3 has 13 residues. CDR1 is MNHEY and CDR2 is SMNVEV in the germline V gene (reference sequence). The CDR3: CASSHGVSYEQYV. DNA for the CDR3: TGTGCCAGCAGTCATGGGGTTTCCTACGAGCAGTACGTC.

The CDR3 DNA follows: TGTGCCAGCAGTGAGACAATTCAGCCCCAGCATTTT. This gives the protein CASSETIQPQHF. The chain uses TRBV2 and TRBJ1-5; D not resolved. Germline CDR1 SNHLY, CDR2 FYNNEI. The CDR3 runs to 12 residues. Trimming took off 3 bases at V and 6 bases at J, with 6 bases between the two ends.

A few counts support this clonotype. V gene TRBV6-2 or TRBV6-3 combines with J gene TRBJ1-1, with D hard to call. Trimming took off 0 bases at V and 6 bases at J, with 11 bases between the two ends. From germline, CDR1 is MNHEY and CDR2 SVGEGT. The length of the CDR3 is 14 residues. The CDR3 sequence: CASSYSAGFSEAFF. For the CDR3, the DNA is TGTGCCAGCAGTTACTCGGCCGGTTTTTCTGAAGCTTTCTTT.

This clonotype has a handful of counts. V gene TRBV6-1 combines with J gene TRBJ1-2; tentative D call: TRBD1 (5 bases). Trimming stripped 7 bases from V and 8 bases from J, with 17 bases between. The CDR3 is made up of 13 amino acids. Per the germline V gene, CDR1 is MNHNS and CDR2 is SASEGT. The CDR3 region has the DNA TGTGCCAGCACCCTTGGGGCCTTTGAAGGCTACACCTTC. This encodes CASTLGAFEGYTF.

This clonotype was seen at least ten times. The chain couples TRBV14 to TRBJ2-2; TRBD2 is a possible D gene (5 bases). The V and J ends lost 2 bases and 4 bases respectively, with 17 bases between them. CDR3 size: 17 residues. Germline CDR1 reads SGHDN; CDR2 reads FVKESK. In DNA, the CDR3 is TGTGCCAGCAGCCAACGCGGGTCCGGGTTCGGCACCGGGGAGCTGTTTTTT. It translates to CASSQRGSGFGTGELFF. Full variable domain (remainder filled in from reference TRBV14 and TRBJ2-2): EAGVTQFPSHSVIEKGQTVTLRCDPISGHDNLYWYRRVMGKEIKFLLHFVKESKQDESGMPNNRFLAERTGGTYSTLKVQPAELEDSGVYFCASSQRGSGFGTGELFFGEGSRLTVL.

This clonotype was seen more than once but under ten times. The chain uses TRBV4-1 and TRBJ2-3; 14 nucleotides line up with TRBD2. CDR1 and CDR2 from the germline V gene are MGHRA and YSYEKL. With V trimmed by 3 bases and J by 6 bases, 17 bases remained unmatched. The CDR3 contains 20 residues. The CDR3 region has the DNA TGCGCCAGCAGCCACCAAGACGGACTAGCGGGAGGCTGGGGGGGGGATACGCAGTATTTT. This encodes CASSHQDGLAGGWGGDTQYF.

Many counts were recorded for this clonotype. The rearrangement uses TRBV5-1 and TRBJ2-7; D is possibly TRBD2 (6 bases). V dropped 5 bases and J dropped 11 bases, with 17 bases sitting between them. Germline lookup yields CDR1 SGHRS and CDR2 YFSETQ. The CDR3 has 12 residues. CDR3 coding DNA: TGCGCCAGCAGTTGGGGGACTCCAACGGAGTACGTC. Its translation is CASSWGTPTEYV.

This chain links TRBV12-3 or TRBV12-4 with TRBJ2-2; a weak D match, TRBD1 (6 bases). Trimming removed 6 bases at V and 3 bases at J, with 11 bases between. The CDR3 is 14 residues long. The CDR3: CASRSQGYTGELFF. CDR3 bases: TGTGCCAGCAGATCACAGGGTTACACCGGGGAGCTGTTTTTT.

In this sample, this clonotype turned up many times. The chain recombines TRBV15 with TRBJ1-1; D ambiguous. The V end was cut by 0 bases, the J end by 4 bases, with 6 bases between. The germline V gene has CDR1 LNHNV and CDR2 YYDKDF (reference sequence). CDR3 length equals 13 residues. The DNA for the CDR3 is TGTGCCACCAGCAGAGAGGGCCTCACTGAAGCTTTCTTT. Its protein is CATSREGLTEAFF.

The rearrangement links TRBV13 to TRBJ2-7; the match to TRBD2 covers 9 bases. The CDR3 has 16 residues. Trimming took 5 bases from V and 5 from J; bases not matched to a gene: 13. Germline V CDR1 and CDR2: PRHDT, FYEKMQ (reference sequence). The CDR3 DNA reads as TGTGCCAGCAGCCCCGATGGGGCGGGAGGGCCGAACGAGCAGTACTTC. Translated, it gives CASSPDGAGGPNEQYF.

The chain couples TRBV7-2 to TRBJ1-1; the match to TRBD1 covers 9 bases. V lost 5 bases, J lost 1 base, and 5 bases stayed unmatched. CDR1 SGHTA and CDR2 FQGNSA come from the germline V gene. CDR3 length: 15 residues. CDR3 coding DNA: TGTGCCAGCAGCATTACAGGGGGCGGGAACACTGAAGCTTTCTTT. Translation: CASSITGGGNTEAFF.

In this sample, this clonotype turned up a few times. The CDR3 sequence: CAWSVSVSEQFF. In DNA form, the CDR3 reads TGTGCCTGGAGTGTATCAGTTAGTGAGCAGTTCTTC. The chain is built from TRBV30 and TRBJ2-1, with D unclear. Trimming removed 0 bases from V and 9 bases from J, with 9 bases in between. CDR1 and CDR2 from the germline V gene are GTSNPN and SVGIG (reference sequence). This CDR3 comprises 12 residues.

A word on this clonotype: It may be a read error: a sequence one base away is much more abundant. This chain joins TRBV2 and TRBJ2-5; TRBD1 might be the D (7 bases). CDR1 is SNHLY, CDR2 FYNNEI, per germline. The CDR3 extends over 14 amino acids. CDR3 protein: CASSVPGSGGTHYF. CDR3 DNA: TGTGCCAGCAGTGTACCAGGGTCAGGGGGGACCCATTACTTC. Based on the CDR3 plus reference TRBV2 and TRBJ2-5, the full variable domain is EPEVTQTPSHQVTQMGQEVILRCVPISNHLYFYWYRQILGQKVEFLVSFYNNEISEKSEIFDDQFSVERPDGSNFTLKIRSTKLEDSAMYFCASSVPGSGGTHYFGPGTRLLVL.

This clonotype was counted many times. The chain recombines TRBV6-2 or TRBV6-3 with TRBJ2-3; perhaps TRBD1 as D (5 bases). This CDR3 is built from 13 residues. V lost 7 bases and J lost 5, with 13 bases in between. Germline CDR1 MNHEY, CDR2 SVGEGT. The CDR3, as DNA: TGTGCCAGCAAAGGGGTCGACGGAGATACGCAGTATTTT. This codes for CASKGVDGDTQYF.

This clonotype was seen only a few times. Written as DNA, the CDR3 is TGCAGCGTTGAGTCTTTAGCGGGAGGTTTGTTCTTC. This gives the protein CSVESLAGGLFF. J is TRBJ2-1 and V is TRBV29-1; TRBD2 matches at 10 bases. The CDR3 is made up of 12 amino acids. With 3 bases clipped from V and 15 bases from J, the junction kept 8 bases outside the gene matches. CDR1 is SQVTM and CDR2 is ANQGSEA in the germline V gene.

This clonotype came up many times. V is TRBV10-3 and J is TRBJ2-1; TRBD2 aligns across 13 bases. From germline, CDR1 is ENHRY and CDR2 SYGVKD. The J segment lost 6 bases and the V segment lost 6 bases, leaving 5 bases of the junction unmatched. The CDR3 loop spans 15 amino acids. For the CDR3, the DNA is TGTGCCATCAGCGCACTAGCGGGAGGGATCAATGAGCAGTTCTTC. Translated: CAISALAGGINEQFF.

This clonotype was counted ten times or more. The rearrangement joins TRBV5-1 to TRBJ2-1; 9 bases align to TRBD1. The CDR3 consists of 17 residues. The J segment lost 8 bases and the V segment lost 0 bases, leaving 12 bases of the junction unmatched. CDR1 is SGHRS, CDR2 YFSETQ, per germline. The CDR3 reads CASSLARRDRVPYEQFF. For the CDR3, the DNA is TGCGCCAGCAGCTTGGCCCGGAGGGACAGGGTCCCATATGAGCAGTTCTTC.

This clonotype was seen at least ten times. V and J are TRBV12-3 or TRBV12-4 and TRBJ2-3; tentatively, D is TRBD1 or TRBD2 (5 bases each). CDR3 length: 12 residues. V shed 7 bases and J shed 3 bases, with 8 bases lying between them. CDR3 DNA: TGTGCCAGCATGGGGGTGACAGATACGCAGTATTTT. This translates into CASMGVTDTQYF.

In this sample, this clonotype turned up a few times. One junction end disagrees with the germline gene, perhaps due to a read error. This chain joins TRBV20-1 and TRBJ2-7, with D perhaps TRBD2 (5 bases). CDR1 DFQATT and CDR2 SNEGSKA come from the germline V gene (reference sequence). The CDR3 is made up of 12 amino acids. CDR3 DNA: TGCAGTACTAGTGCACAGAACTACGAGCAGTACTTC. Its protein is CSTSAQNYEQYF.

CDR3 in amino acids: CASSANRGQYNEQFF. CDR3 in DNA: TGTGCCAGCAGCGCCAACAGGGGGCAATACAATGAGCAGTTCTTC. This sequence joins TRBV7-2 and TRBJ2-1; 9 bases align to TRBD1. This CDR3 contains 15 residues. In germline, CDR1 is SGHTA, CDR2 FQGNSA. V lost 5 bases to trimming and J lost 4 bases; unmatched junction nucleotides: 6.